Below are 31 T cell receptor beta chains sequenced from a single sample in a study of T-cell memory formation after mild COVID-19. MiXCR, run by TCRdb on the 5' RACE reads, gives a single entry per CDR3 protein. In the table there are about 340,000 distinct CDR3 sequences, roughly 15% of which are singletons. Sequenced material: PBMCs or a T cell subset sorted from them (not recorded which). The origin of the receptors is a man aged 18 to 30 who had mild COVID-19 (a few samples of this study predate the infection). Cell type and time point are not known.

The chain employs TRBV12-3 or TRBV12-4 and TRBJ2-5; TRBD2 might be the D (5 bases). V was clipped by 7 bases and J by 5 bases, with 14 bases between them. The CDR3 spans 13 residues. Written as DNA, the CDR3 is TGTGCCAGCACGGTCCGGGGTGGGGAGACCCAGTACTTC. Its protein product is CASTVRGGETQYF.

This clonotype was seen a handful of times. This rearrangement joins TRBV5-1 to TRBJ2-7; 7 nucleotides match TRBD1. Germline CDR1 reads SGHRS; CDR2 reads YFSETQ. J was trimmed by 4 bases and V by 6 bases; bases with no gene match: 13. This CDR3 region has 15 residues. CDR3 in amino acids: CASNADGTVSYEQYF. In nucleotides, the CDR3 is TGCGCCAGCAACGCGGACGGGACAGTTTCTTACGAGCAGTACTTC. The full variable domain, in which reference TRBV5-1 and TRBJ2-7 provide the parts outside the CDR3, is KAGVTQTPRYLIKTRGQQVTLSCSPISGHRSVSWYQQTPGQGLQFLFEYFSETQRNKGNFPGRFSGRQFSNSRSEMNVSTLELGDSALYLCASNADGTVSYEQYFGPGTRLTVT.

The table lists this clonotype with a few counts. The J gene is TRBJ2-3, the V gene TRBV7-9, with D perhaps TRBD1 or TRBD2 (5 bases each). Germline CDR1 and CDR2: SEHNR and FQNEAQ (reference sequence). The CDR3 is 13 amino acids. The V end was cut by 1 base, the J end by 14 bases, with 16 bases between. CDR3 in DNA: TGTGCCAGCAGCTTAGATGCTCTATGGGGACGGTATTTT. This codes for CASSLDALWGRYF.

This sequence joins TRBV7-8 and TRBJ2-7, with D tentatively TRBD1 (7 bases). Per the germline V gene, CDR1 is SGHVS and CDR2 is FQNEAQ. V lost 2 bases to trimming and J lost 5 bases, with 19 bases between them. CDR3 size: 16 residues. For the CDR3, the DNA is TGTGCCAGCAGCTTAATGGAGGGGCAGGGGGACGACGAGCAGTACGTC. This sequence encodes CASSLMEGQGDDEQYV.

Ten or more counts support this clonotype. The rearrangement joins TRBV4-1 to TRBJ2-7; TRBD1 matches 7 bases. CDR3 size: 15 residues. Per the germline V gene, CDR1 is MGHRA and CDR2 is YSYEKL. V lost 5 bases and J lost 4; bases outside the gene matches: 11. The CDR3 reads CASSNYADRPYEQYF. In nucleotides, the CDR3 is TGCGCCAGCAGCAACTACGCGGACAGGCCTTACGAGCAGTACTTC.

This clonotype was seen more than once but under ten times. The J gene is TRBJ2-1, the V gene TRBV27; 8 bases map to TRBD1. The CDR3 extends over 15 amino acids. The V gene end was trimmed by 3 bases and the J gene end by 3 bases; junction bases not matched to a gene: 4. Germline V gene lookup returns CDR1 MNHEY and CDR2 SMNVEV (reference sequence). The chain's CDR3 is CASSFGTGHYNEQFF. CDR3 DNA sequence: TGTGCCAGCAGTTTTGGGACAGGCCACTACAATGAGCAGTTCTTC.

This clonotype was seen repeatedly, ten times or more. V gene TRBV7-2 combines with J gene TRBJ1-6, with 7 bases that match TRBD1. The CDR3 has 16 amino acids. After removal of 3 bases from V and 7 bases from J, the junction contained 9 bases not matched to a gene. Germline V gives CDR1 SGHTA, CDR2 FQGNSA. This CDR3 reads CASSFPGRGFNSPLHF. The CDR3 coding sequence is TGTGCCAGCAGCTTTCCCGGCAGGGGGTTCAATTCACCCCTCCACTTT.

The chain uses TRBV6-1 and TRBJ2-3, with 7 bases lining up with TRBD1. The germline V gene encodes CDR1 MNHNS and CDR2 SASEGT. The CDR3 covers 15 residues. The J segment lost 1 base and the V segment lost 0 bases, leaving 1 base of the junction unmatched. The DNA of the CDR3 is TGTGCCAGCAGTGAAGCTGGGACAGGCACAGATACGCAGTATTTT. As protein: CASSEAGTGTDTQYF.

The chain employs TRBV10-3 and TRBJ1-2; 7 bases line up with TRBD1. The CDR3 sequence is 11 residues long. V gave up 6 bases and J gave up 7 bases; unmatched junction bases: 2. CDR1 and CDR2 (germline): ENHRY, SYGVKD. The CDR3 coding sequence is TGTGCCATCAGACAGGGGTCTGGCTACACCTTC. Protein: CAIRQGSGYTF.

The rearrangement joins TRBV27 to TRBJ2-1; TRBD2 is a possible D gene (5 bases). The V gene's germline CDR1 is MNHEY and CDR2 SMNVEV (reference sequence). Trimming removed 7 bases at V and 6 bases at J, with 13 bases between. The CDR3 runs 13 residues. The CDR3, as DNA: TGTGCCAGCACCCTACTAGGAACCAATGAGCAGTTCTTC. Translation gives CASTLLGTNEQFF.

This clonotype was seen only a few times. This chain uses TRBV5-4 with TRBJ2-2; 10 nucleotides match TRBD2. Germline trimming cut 0 bases from V and 11 bases from J; bases unmatched to any gene: 10. Germline assignment: CDR1 SGHNT and CDR2 YYREEE (reference sequence). There are 16 residues in the CDR3. This CDR3 reads CASSLDGTSDQRELFF. In DNA, the CDR3 is TGTGCCAGCAGCTTGGACGGGACTAGCGACCAACGTGAGCTGTTTTTT.

This clonotype occurred a few times. The rearrangement uses TRBV7-8 and TRBJ2-2; TRBD1 aligns across 7 bases. Germline V gives CDR1 SGHVS, CDR2 FQNEAQ. The CDR3 spans 15 residues. V dropped 5 bases and J dropped 7; count of bases not matched to a gene: 10. The CDR3 loop reads CASSASDRTGGELFF. The CDR3 DNA reads as TGTGCCAGCAGCGCGTCGGACCGGACAGGCGGGGAGCTGTTTTTT.

The chain is built from TRBV7-2 and TRBJ2-3, with 9 nucleotides matching TRBD2. Per germline, CDR1 SGHTA and CDR2 FQGNSA. The CDR3 length is 17 residues. V lost 5 bases and J lost 7; bases outside the gene matches: 16. For the CDR3, the DNA is TGTGCCAGCAGCATACCCCCGGGGCGGGGGGGCCGTAATACGCAGTATTTT. Protein: CASSIPPGRGGRNTQYF.

A word on this clonotype: One junction end disagrees with the germline gene, perhaps due to a read error. The rearrangement joins TRBV7-3 to TRBJ2-1; D might be TRBD2 (6 bases). Germline CDR1 is SGHTA and CDR2 is FQGTGA. The CDR3 has 15 amino acids. CDR3 sequence: CASSLGRTTYNEQFF. The CDR3 DNA follows: TGTGCCAGCAGCTTAGGGAGGACCACCTATAATGAGCAGTTCTTC.

This clonotype was recorded a few times. The chain has TRBV4-1 and TRBJ2-3; no reliable D call. V was pared by 6 bases and J by 2 bases, with 9 bases between. Germline V lookup: CDR1 MGHRA, CDR2 YSYEKL. This CDR3 spans 13 amino acids. CDR3: CASRDQNTDTQYF. The CDR3, as DNA: TGCGCCAGCAGGGACCAGAACACAGATACGCAGTATTTT.

This chain links TRBV18 with TRBJ1-1; D is possibly TRBD1 (5 bases). This CDR3 contains 12 residues. Germline V lookup: CDR1 KGHSH, CDR2 LQKENI. V lost 6 bases to trimming and J lost 4 bases, with 9 bases between them. CDR3: CASSARGTEAFF. The CDR3 nucleotides are TGTGCCAGCTCCGCGAGGGGCACTGAAGCTTTCTTT.

V and J are TRBV7-9 and TRBJ2-5; weak D call: TRBD1 (6 bases). The CDR3 totals 15 residues. V was pared by 4 bases and J by 2 bases, with 14 bases between. Germline assignment: CDR1 SEHNR and CDR2 FQNEAQ (reference sequence). The CDR3 nucleotides are TGTGCCAGCAGCTCTAGGGGGATCCTACAAGAGACCCAGTACTTC. This codes for CASSSRGILQETQYF.

This clonotype was seen a handful of times. This chain uses TRBV5-5 with TRBJ2-5; perhaps TRBD1 as D (6 bases). This CDR3 has 14 residues. Germline lookup yields CDR1 SGHKS and CDR2 YYEKEE (reference sequence). V was clipped by 0 bases and J by 2 bases, with 8 bases between them. The CDR3 coding sequence is TGTGCCAGCAGCTTGGTGGGGGCTCAAGAGACCCAGTACTTC. Translated: CASSLVGAQETQYF.

In this sample, this clonotype turned up many times. The genes are TRBV27 and TRBJ2-7; D is unclear. Germline lookup yields CDR1 MNHEY and CDR2 SMNVEV (reference sequence). V was shortened by 5 bases and J by 2 bases, with 13 bases between the two germline ends. CDR3 length equals 14 residues. The CDR3 nucleotides read TGTGCCAGCAGTCCCTTTCGAGCAGCCTACGAGCAGTACTTC. Its translation: CASSPFRAAYEQYF.

The J gene is TRBJ1-6, the V gene TRBV7-9, with D uncertain. This CDR3 spans 14 amino acids. V was shortened by 5 bases and J by 8 bases, with 13 bases between the two germline ends. Germline values: CDR1 SEHNR, CDR2 FQNEAQ (reference sequence). The CDR3 protein is CASSRRGWDSPLHF. Written as DNA, the CDR3 is TGTGCCAGCAGCAGAAGAGGGTGGGATTCACCCCTCCACTTT.

This chain joins TRBV15 and TRBJ1-1, with D unclear. The CDR3 runs 14 residues. V was cut by 3 bases and J by 1 base, with 9 bases left in between. CDR1 and CDR2 (germline): LNHNV, YYDKDF (reference sequence). The CDR3 sequence is CATSREGKNTEAFF. The CDR3 DNA reads as TGTGCCACCAGCAGGGAAGGAAAGAACACTGAAGCTTTCTTT.

V and J are TRBV7-9 and TRBJ2-3; D gene uncertain. The CDR3 totals 12 residues. Deletions cut 4 bases from V and 5 bases from J, with 7 bases between. The V gene's germline CDR1 is SEHNR and CDR2 FQNEAQ (reference sequence). DNA of the CDR3: TGTGCCAGCAGCTCCTTAGAAGATACGCAGTATTTT. Its protein product is CASSSLEDTQYF.

In its sample, this clonotype was seen once. The V call is TRBV28, the J call TRBJ1-2; possibly TRBD1 for D (6 bases). Germline-derived CDR1 and CDR2 are MDHEN and SYDVKM. With 4 bases removed from V and 0 bases from J, the gap between germline ends came to 9 bases. This CDR3 contains 14 residues. The chain's CDR3 is CASSSSGANYGYTF. CDR3 in DNA: TGTGCCAGCAGTTCTTCAGGGGCTAACTATGGCTACACCTTC.

This clonotype was detected many times. The V and J genes are TRBV5-1 and TRBJ2-1; possibly TRBD2 for D (6 bases). Trimming shortened V by 3 bases and J by 5 bases, and 12 bases separated the two germline ends. This CDR3 comprises 14 residues. From germline, CDR1 is SGHRS and CDR2 YFSETQ. CDR3 DNA sequence: TGCGCCAGCAGCTACGGGACTCTTGACAATGAGCAGTTCTTC. Its translation: CASSYGTLDNEQFF.

This clonotype was detected only a few times. The V call is TRBV5-1, the J call TRBJ1-1; no definite D call. Germline CDR1 reads SGHRS; CDR2 reads YFSETQ. V dropped 1 base and J dropped 5 bases, with 12 bases sitting between them. The CDR3 is 14 residues long. In nucleotides, the CDR3 is TGCGCCAGCAGCTTGTGGGGATTCAGGACTGAAGCTTTCTTT. It specifies CASSLWGFRTEAFF.

There are a few counts of this clonotype. The rearrangement links TRBV29-1 to TRBJ2-3, with 13 bases that match TRBD2. CDR1 and CDR2 (germline): SQVTM, ANQGSEA. CDR3 length: 15 amino acids. V gave up 7 bases and J gave up 2 bases; unmatched junction bases: 6. CDR3 nucleotides: TGCAGCGGTCAGGGGACTAGCGGGGTCACAGATACGCAGTATTTT. It encodes CSGQGTSGVTDTQYF.

Only a few counts were recorded for this clonotype. The chain recombines TRBV7-9 with TRBJ1-1; 8 bases map to TRBD1. V trimming: 7 bases; J trimming: 5 bases; junction bases outside the gene matches: 9. The CDR3 has 14 amino acids. Germline CDR1 is SEHNR and CDR2 is FQNEAQ (reference sequence). The CDR3 reads CASTVRTGRTEAFF. CDR3 nucleotides: TGTGCCAGCACCGTGAGGACAGGGAGGACTGAAGCTTTCTTT.

This clonotype was seen ten or more times. This chain joins TRBV2 and TRBJ2-2; D is unresolved. Trimming removed 7 bases at V and 0 bases at J, with 3 bases between. Germline loops: CDR1 SNHLY, CDR2 FYNNEI. The CDR3 length is 12 residues. The DNA for the CDR3 is TGTGCCAGCAAAGCGAACACCGGGGAGCTGTTTTTT. Its protein is CASKANTGELFF.

A single count supports this clonotype. V and J are TRBV7-2 and TRBJ1-1; D gene ambiguous. The CDR3 is 15 residues long. The V and J ends lost 0 bases and 3 bases respectively, with 11 bases between them. Per germline, CDR1 SGHTA and CDR2 FQGNSA. The CDR3 DNA is TGTGCCAGCAGCTTAGCGCGCACGCAAGACACTGAAGCTTTCTTT. Protein product: CASSLARTQDTEAFF.

The chain carries TRBV4-1 and TRBJ1-5; no firm D call. V was clipped by 2 bases and J by 2 bases, with 10 bases between them. The length of the CDR3 is 15 residues. Per germline, CDR1 MGHRA and CDR2 YSYEKL. The CDR3 spells CASSQKGFGNQPQHF. CDR3 coding DNA: TGCGCCAGCAGCCAAAAGGGTTTCGGCAATCAGCCCCAGCATTTT.

The chain carries TRBV7-9 and TRBJ2-5, with D possibly being TRBD2 (5 bases). CDR3 length: 15 residues. Trimming took off 5 bases at V and 5 bases at J, with 18 bases between the two ends. In germline, CDR1 is SEHNR, CDR2 FQNEAQ (reference sequence). Here the CDR3 DNA reads TGTGCCAGCAGCCCTAGCCACCGGGCTGAGGAGACCCAGTACTTC. Protein: CASSPSHRAEETQYF.